Shown below are 26 T cell receptor beta chains from a single sample sequenced in a study of T cell repertoires in cytomegalovirus infection. TCRdb fed the reads into MiXCR, producing one record per CDR3 protein. The sample records 630,000 or so distinct CDR3 sequences, roughly a quarter being singletons. The sample was CD8+ T cells from PBMCs. These receptors came from a human donor in good health (CMV status not recorded). Some clones in this sample may be carry-over from other donors' samples.

This clonotype was observed a few times. The genes are TRBV20-1 and TRBJ2-7, with 8 bases that match TRBD1. J was trimmed by 1 base and V by 6 bases; bases with no gene match: 8. The length of the CDR3 is 14 residues. CDR1 DFQATT and CDR2 SNEGSKA come from the germline V gene (reference sequence). The CDR3 spells CSANSDRDSYEQYV. The DNA for the CDR3 is TGCAGTGCAAATTCGGACAGGGATTCCTACGAGCAGTACGTC.

This clonotype was detected a few times. The CDR3 bases are TGTGCCAGCAGCGTAAACGGACTAGCAACAGATACGCAGTATTTT. Protein sequence: CASSVNGLATDTQYF. The chain has TRBV9 and TRBJ2-3, with 8 bases lining up with TRBD2. V dropped 1 base and J dropped 3; count of bases not matched to a gene: 4. CDR3 length equals 15 residues. The germline CDR1 and CDR2 sequences are SGDLS and YYNGEE. Based on the CDR3 plus reference TRBV9 and TRBJ2-3, the full variable domain is DSGVTQTPKHLITATGQRVTLRCSPRSGDLSVYWYQQSLDQGLQFLIQYYNGEERAKGNILERFSAQQFPDLHSELNLSSLELGDSALYFCASSVNGLATDTQYFGPGTRLTVL.

This clonotype was seen only a few times. The chain links TRBV25-1 to TRBJ1-2; D remains unclear. The CDR3 extends over 18 amino acids. Germline V gene lookup returns CDR1 MGHDK and CDR2 SYGVNS. With 1 base removed from V and 2 bases from J, the gap between germline ends came to 20 bases. The CDR3 DNA follows: TGTGCCAGCAGTGAATTTTACAACACTCACGTGGGGAACTATGGCTACACCTTC. Its translation is CASSEFYNTHVGNYGYTF.

This clonotype was recorded at least ten times. The chain uses TRBV6-1 and TRBJ1-2; possibly TRBD1 for D (5 bases). V lost 6 bases, J lost 3 bases, and 20 bases lay in between. This CDR3 contains 16 residues. The germline CDR1 and CDR2 sequences are MNHNS and SASEGT. This CDR3 reads CASRLRGEFLYYGYTF. Written as DNA, the CDR3 is TGTGCCAGCAGGCTCCGGGGGGAGTTCCTTTACTATGGCTACACCTTC.

As for this clonotype: This may come from a read error, since a much larger clone is one base off. The V gene is TRBV7-6, the J gene TRBJ1-1, with D possibly being TRBD1 (6 bases). This CDR3 is built from 15 residues. Germline V gene lookup returns CDR1 SGHVS and CDR2 FNYEAQ. DNA for the CDR3: TGTGCCTGCAGCTTACCGAGGGGGGTAGGCACTGAAGCTTTCTTT. Protein sequence: CACSLPRGVGTEAFF.

The J gene is TRBJ2-1, the V gene TRBV4-1; TRBD2 agrees at 13 bases. Germline V CDR1 and CDR2: MGHRA, YSYEKL. V dropped 0 bases and J dropped 4; count of bases not matched to a gene: 3. The CDR3 has 17 amino acids. The CDR3 nucleotides are TGCGCCAGCAGCCAAGAAGCGACTAGCGGGGGGTACAATGAGCAGTTCTTC. Translating gives CASSQEATSGGYNEQFF.

As for this clonotype: A junction end diverges from the germline sequence, so it may reflect a read error. The V and J genes are TRBV12-5 and TRBJ1-2; no clear D gene. This CDR3 comprises 11 residues. Germline values: CDR1 LGHNT, CDR2 FRNRAP. Here the CDR3 reads CAGGIGDGYTF. As DNA, the CDR3 is TGTGCTGGTGGAATTGGGGATGGCTACACCTTC.

The rearrangement joins TRBV6-2 or TRBV6-3 to TRBJ2-3; TRBD2 matches at 9 bases. The germline V gene encodes CDR1 MNHEY and CDR2 SVGEGT. The CDR3 totals 16 residues. V was clipped by 1 base and J by 2 bases; unmatched bases: 4. In DNA, the CDR3 is TGTGCCAGCAGTTACTTCCCTAGCGGGGTCACAGATACGCAGTATTTT. Protein product: CASSYFPSGVTDTQYF.

The chain carries TRBV20-1 and TRBJ2-6, with D unclear. The V gene's germline CDR1 is DFQATT and CDR2 SNEGSKA (reference sequence). CDR3 length equals 16 residues. The ends were cut back, 4 bases at V and 0 bases at J, with 13 bases in the middle. The CDR3 region is CSATQRIPSGANVLTF. CDR3 DNA sequence: TGCAGTGCTACCCAGAGGATTCCCTCTGGGGCCAACGTCCTGACTTTC.

This clonotype was seen more than once but under ten times. The chain combines TRBV19 with TRBJ2-7; 9 bases are a match to TRBD1. J lost 3 bases, V lost 5 bases, and 2 bases had no gene match. Looked up from germline, CDR1 is LNHDA and CDR2 is SQIVND (reference sequence). The CDR3 length is 13 residues. Written as DNA, the CDR3 is TGTGCCAGTAGTCGGGACAGGGACTACGAGCAGTACTTC. Translation: CASSRDRDYEQYF.

This clonotype was seen more than once but under ten times. The chain employs TRBV6-6 and TRBJ2-2; D not certain. The germline V gene encodes CDR1 MNHNY and CDR2 SVGAGI (reference sequence). The CDR3 is 13 amino acids. The germline V and J ends were trimmed by 1 base and 4 bases, with 4 bases remaining between them. The CDR3, as DNA: TGTGCCAGCAGTTACTTGCTCACCGGGGAGCTGTTTTTT. Translated: CASSYLLTGELFF.

This clonotype was seen ten or more times. The genes are TRBV7-2 and TRBJ2-1; 7 bases match TRBD2. The CDR3 has 14 amino acids. V lost 5 bases, J lost 5 bases, and 6 bases stayed unmatched. Germline values: CDR1 SGHTA, CDR2 FQGNSA. CDR3 sequence reads: CASSIPGLHNEQFF. The DNA for the CDR3 is TGTGCCAGCAGCATACCGGGACTACACAATGAGCAGTTCTTC.

This clonotype was found a few times. This sequence joins TRBV10-3 and TRBJ2-7; possible D gene TRBD1, 5 bases. The V end lost 0 bases, the J end lost 5 bases, and 11 bases lay between the germline ends. This CDR3 comprises 14 residues. Germline CDR1 reads ENHRY; CDR2 reads SYGVKD. CDR3 DNA: TGTGCCATCAGTGAGTCGGCAGGGTACCACGAGCAGTACTTC. It yields the protein CAISESAGYHEQYF.

This chain links TRBV7-9 with TRBJ1-2; D uncertain. The CDR3 has 14 residues. Germline assignment: CDR1 SEHNR and CDR2 FQNEAQ (reference sequence). V lost 5 bases to trimming and J lost 0 bases, with 10 bases between them. Here the CDR3 DNA reads TGTGCCAGCAGCCCCGGGCCGTCTAACTATGGCTACACCTTC. This encodes CASSPGPSNYGYTF. Full variable domain (outside the CDR3, taken from reference TRBV7-9 and TRBJ1-2): DTGVSQNPRHKITKRGQNVTFRCDPISEHNRLYWYRQTLGQGPEFLTYFQNEAQLEKSRLLSDRFSAERPKGSFSTLEIQRTEQGDSAMYLCASSPGPSNYGYTFGSGTRLTVV.

The V gene is TRBV29-1, the J gene TRBJ1-2, with a possible D match to TRBD1 (5 bases). Trimming took 6 bases from V and 4 from J, leaving 12 bases between them. CDR1 is SQVTM and CDR2 is ANQGSEA in the germline V gene. The CDR3 contains 12 residues. The CDR3 DNA follows: TGCAGCGTGACAGAAGGGGTCTATGGCTACACCTTC. Protein: CSVTEGVYGYTF.

At least ten counts were recorded for this clonotype. This chain uses TRBV7-6 with TRBJ2-1; 9 nucleotides match TRBD1. Looked up from germline, CDR1 is SGHVS and CDR2 is FNYEAQ. V shed 5 bases and J 9 bases; nucleotides not matched to a gene: 14. The CDR3 has 16 amino acids. The CDR3, as DNA: TGTGCCAGCAGCGTAGACGGGACAGGGATCTCCGGTGAGCAGTTCTTC. Encoded protein: CASSVDGTGISGEQFF.

Concerning this clonotype itself: A much larger clone lies a single base off, so this may be a read error. The gene calls are TRBV7-9 and TRBJ2-2; 9 nucleotides align to TRBD1. The germline CDR1 and CDR2 sequences are SEHNR and FQNEAQ (reference sequence). V lost 5 bases to trimming and J lost 3 bases; unmatched junction nucleotides: 4. This CDR3 spans 15 amino acids. The CDR3 here is CASSRQGEDTGELFF. CDR3 coding DNA: TGTGCCAGCAGCCGACAGGGGGAGGACACCGGGGAGCTGTTTTTT.

The chain has TRBV2 and TRBJ2-1, with D possibly being TRBD2 (5 bases). With 0 bases removed from V and 4 bases from J, the gap between germline ends came to 13 bases. The CDR3 sequence is 16 residues long. The V gene's germline CDR1 is SNHLY and CDR2 FYNNEI. CDR3 amino acids: CASSEAQRAPYNEQFF. For the CDR3, the DNA is TGTGCCAGCAGTGAAGCGCAGAGGGCTCCGTACAATGAGCAGTTCTTC.

This clonotype was seen a few times. The J gene is TRBJ1-5, the V gene TRBV12-3 or TRBV12-4; D perhaps matches TRBD1 (6 bases). V shed 6 bases and J shed 4 bases, with 22 bases lying between them. The CDR3 has 17 residues. In DNA form, the CDR3 reads TGTGCCAGCAGCTCCAGGCGGGACACTGGCCAAAATCAGCCCCAGCATTTT. Its protein product is CASSSRRDTGQNQPQHF.

This clonotype has ten or more counts. The chain employs TRBV12-3 or TRBV12-4 and TRBJ2-2; D might be TRBD1 (6 bases). The V gene lost 11 bases and the J gene lost 5 bases, with 33 bases spanning the gap. The CDR3 length is 19 residues. The CDR3 DNA sequence: TGTGCCCCCAAGGGGGACCCACCGAACCGCCACCAGGAGACCGGGGAGCTGTTTTTT. Translated, it gives CAPKGDPPNRHQETGELFF.

This clonotype was seen at least ten times. As DNA, the CDR3 is TGTGCCAGCAGCTCCCAACCGGATACGCAGTATTTT. Encoded protein: CASSSQPDTQYF. The rearrangement links TRBV7-2 to TRBJ2-3; the D is unclear. The CDR3 runs to 12 residues. Looked up from germline, CDR1 is SGHTA and CDR2 is FQGNSA. The V and J ends lost 4 bases and 6 bases respectively, with 8 bases between them.

In this sample, this clonotype turned up many times. This chain connects TRBV28 to TRBJ2-2; D not certain. V lost 1 base to trimming and J lost 6 bases, with 9 bases between them. The V gene's germline CDR1 is MDHEN and CDR2 SYDVKM. This CDR3 contains 14 residues. CDR3 sequence: CASSLSNMAGELFF. In DNA, the CDR3 is TGTGCCAGCAGTTTATCCAATATGGCCGGGGAGCTGTTTTTT.

The V and J genes are TRBV6-1 and TRBJ2-7, with D hard to call. Germline lookup yields CDR1 MNHNS and CDR2 SASEGT. The CDR3 runs 15 residues. Deletions cut 1 base from V and 0 bases from J, with 10 bases between. The CDR3: CASSEVADSSYEQYV. The CDR3 region has the DNA TGTGCCAGCAGTGAAGTTGCGGATAGCTCCTACGAGCAGTACGTC.

This chain links TRBV18 with TRBJ2-2; the match to TRBD2 covers 12 bases. Germline V gene lookup returns CDR1 KGHSH and CDR2 LQKENI. Trimming at V came to 2 bases and at J to 3 bases, leaving 7 bases not matched to a gene. The CDR3 runs to 18 residues. DNA of the CDR3: TGTGCCAGCTCACCATTCCCGACTAGCGGGGGAGACACCGGGGAGCTGTTTTTT. It is translated as CASSPFPTSGGDTGELFF.

The rearrangement joins TRBV15 to TRBJ2-7; weak D call: TRBD2 (6 bases). The V and J ends lost 0 bases and 4 bases respectively, with 13 bases between them. This CDR3 comprises 15 residues. Germline V gene sequence: CDR1 LNHNV, CDR2 YYDKDF (reference sequence). CDR3 amino acids: CATSRDVGGRYEQYV. In nucleotides, the CDR3 is TGTGCCACCAGCAGAGATGTCGGGGGAAGATACGAGCAGTACGTC.

The chain employs TRBV6-5 and TRBJ2-1, with a weak D call TRBD1 (5 bases). V was trimmed by 6 bases and J by 10 bases, leaving 13 bases between them. The CDR3 sequence is 12 residues long. CDR1 and CDR2 (germline): MNHEY, SVGAGI. The CDR3 is CASSQGEEEQFF. CDR3 nucleotide sequence: TGTGCCAGCAGCCAGGGCGAGGAAGAGCAGTTCTTC.